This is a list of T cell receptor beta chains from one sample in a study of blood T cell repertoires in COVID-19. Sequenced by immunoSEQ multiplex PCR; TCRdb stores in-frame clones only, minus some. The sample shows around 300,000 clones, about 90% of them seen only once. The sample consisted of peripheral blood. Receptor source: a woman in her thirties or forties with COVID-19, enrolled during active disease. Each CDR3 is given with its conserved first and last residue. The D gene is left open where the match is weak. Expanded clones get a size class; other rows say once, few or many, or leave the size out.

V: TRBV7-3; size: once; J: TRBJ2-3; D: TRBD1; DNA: TGTGCCAGCAGCTTCCGACAGGGCGCAGATACGCAGTATTTT; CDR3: CASSFRQGADTQYF
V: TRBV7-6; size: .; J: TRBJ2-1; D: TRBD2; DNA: TGTGCCAGCAGCTCCACTAGCGGGAGTTACAATGAGCAGTTCTTC; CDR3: CASSSTSGSYNEQFF
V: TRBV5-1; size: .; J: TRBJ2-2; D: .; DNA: TGCGCCAGCAGACTGGATCCCACCGGGGAGCCGTTTTTT; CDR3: CASRLDPTGEPFF
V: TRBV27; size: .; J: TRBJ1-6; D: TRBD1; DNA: TGTGCCAGCAGTCCTCACAGGGGACGCTATAATTCACCCCTCCACTTT; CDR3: CASSPHRGRYNSPLHF
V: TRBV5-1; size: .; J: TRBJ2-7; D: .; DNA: TGCGCCAGCAGCTTGGCAGGGTTGGCGGTCAGCTCCTACGAGCAGTACTTC; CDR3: CASSLAGLAVSSYEQYF
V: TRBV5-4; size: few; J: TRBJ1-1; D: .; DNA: TGTGCCAGCAGCTTGGGGGGCGTGGGAAGGGGCACTGAAGCTTTCTTT; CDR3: CASSLGGVGRGTEAFF
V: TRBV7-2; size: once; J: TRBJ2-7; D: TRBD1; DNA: TGTGCCAGCAGCCCCCTCAAATGGACAGGGGCACACGAGCAGTACTTC; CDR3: CASSPLKWTGAHEQYF
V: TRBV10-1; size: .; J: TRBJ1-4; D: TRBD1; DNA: TGCGCCAGCAGTCCGGGACAGGGGGCGGTCAAACTGTTTTTT; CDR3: CASSPGQGAVKLFF
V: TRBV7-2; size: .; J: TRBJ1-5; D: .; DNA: TGTGCCAGCAGCTTAGCAACTTCAAATCAGCCCCAGCATTTT; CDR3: CASSLATSNQPQHF
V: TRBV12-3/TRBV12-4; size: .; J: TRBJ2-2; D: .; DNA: TGTGCCAGCAGTCCATCCCCAGGTGGGGAGCTGTTTTTT; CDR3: CASSPSPGGELFF
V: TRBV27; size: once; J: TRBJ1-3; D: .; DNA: TGTGCCAGCAGTTTAGGAGGCAGTTCCTTCTCTGGAAACACCATATATTTT; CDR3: CASSLGGSSFSGNTIYF
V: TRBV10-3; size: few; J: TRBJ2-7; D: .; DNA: TGTGCCATCAGTGAGTTACAGTACGAGCAGTACTTC; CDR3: CAISELQYEQYF
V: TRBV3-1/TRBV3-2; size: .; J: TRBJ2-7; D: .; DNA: TGTGCCAGCAGCCAAGTTAACGAGCAGTACTTC; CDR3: CASSQVNEQYF
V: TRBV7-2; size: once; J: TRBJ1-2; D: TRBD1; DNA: TGTGCCAGCAGCTCGCGACAGGGTGGAGGCTACACCTTC; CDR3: CASSSRQGGGYTF
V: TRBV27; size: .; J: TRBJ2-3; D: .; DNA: TGTGCCAGCAGTTTATCGACAGGTCTTGGAGATACGCAGTATTTT; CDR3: CASSLSTGLGDTQYF
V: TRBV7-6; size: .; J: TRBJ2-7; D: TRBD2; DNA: TGTGCCAGCAGCTATAGCGGGATCTCCTACGAGCAGTACTTC; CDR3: CASSYSGISYEQYF
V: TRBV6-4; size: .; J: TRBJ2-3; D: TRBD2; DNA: TGTGCCAGCAGTGAGGGCGGGGGGCATACAGATACGCAGTATTTT; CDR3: CASSEGGGHTDTQYF
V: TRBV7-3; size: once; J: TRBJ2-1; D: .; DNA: TGTGCCAGCAGCGCCAGAGGAAACAATGAGCAGTTCTTC; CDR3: CASSARGNNEQFF
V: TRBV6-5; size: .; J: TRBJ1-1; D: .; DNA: TGTGCCAGCAGTTTTCCGGGGAACACTGAAGCTTTCTTT; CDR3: CASSFPGNTEAFF
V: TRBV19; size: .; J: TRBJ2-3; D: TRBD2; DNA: TGTGCCAGTAGTACACCGGGACTACGCCGTGGCACAGATACGCAGTATTTT; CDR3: CASSTPGLRRGTDTQYF
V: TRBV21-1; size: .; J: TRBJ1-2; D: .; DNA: TGTGCCAGCAGCAAAGGGGGCAGGAAAGGGGGAAACTATGGCTACACCTTC; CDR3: CASSKGGRKGGNYGYTF
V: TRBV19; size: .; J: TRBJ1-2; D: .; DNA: TGTGCCAGTAGTATAAGGGGGAACTATGGCTACACCTTC; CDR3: CASSIRGNYGYTF
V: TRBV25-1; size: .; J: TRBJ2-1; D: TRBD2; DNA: TGTGCCAGCACCGATACTTTAGCGGGAGGGGCTGAGCAGTTCTTC; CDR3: CASTDTLAGGAEQFF
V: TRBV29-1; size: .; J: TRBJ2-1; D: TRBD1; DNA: TGCAGCGGTACCCGGGACAGGGTAGGTGAGCAGTTCTTC; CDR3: CSGTRDRVGEQFF
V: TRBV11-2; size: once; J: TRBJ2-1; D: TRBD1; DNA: TGTGCCAGCAGCTTAATATCCGGGACAGGGATATTCTTC; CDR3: CASSLISGTGIFF
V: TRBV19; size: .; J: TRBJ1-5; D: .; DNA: TGTGCCAGTAGTGAAGACACTTATCAGCCCCAGCATTTT; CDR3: CASSEDTYQPQHF
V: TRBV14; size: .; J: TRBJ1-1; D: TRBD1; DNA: TGTGCCAGCAGCCAAGAGCTCACAGGGGTTGAAGCTTTCTTT; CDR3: CASSQELTGVEAFF
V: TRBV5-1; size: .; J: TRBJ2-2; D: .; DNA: TGCGCCAGCAGCTTAGCGATGGACACCGGGGAGCTGTTTTTT; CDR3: CASSLAMDTGELFF
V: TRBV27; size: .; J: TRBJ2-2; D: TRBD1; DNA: TGTGCCAGCAGGGGGACAGGGGGCGCCGGGGAGCTGTTTTTT; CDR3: CASRGTGGAGELFF
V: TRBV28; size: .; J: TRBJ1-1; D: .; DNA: TGTGCCAGCAGCCTCGGGTTGCGTGAAGCTTTCTTT; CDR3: CASSLGLREAFF
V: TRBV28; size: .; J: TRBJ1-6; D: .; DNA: TGTGCCAGCAGTTTAGCTACGAGCTCCTATAATTCACCCCTCCACTTT; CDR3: CASSLATSSYNSPLHF
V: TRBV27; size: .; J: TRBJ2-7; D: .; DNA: TGTGCCAGCAGTTTATCCCCCCCGGGACACCACTCCTACGAGCAGTACTTC; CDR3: CASSLSPPGHHSYEQYF
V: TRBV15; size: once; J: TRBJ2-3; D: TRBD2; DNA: TGTGCCACCAGTATACTGGGCGGGAGCCCAGATACGCAGTATTTT; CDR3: CATSILGGSPDTQYF
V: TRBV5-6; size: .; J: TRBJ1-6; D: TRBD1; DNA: TGTGCCAGCAGCCAGGACAGGGTGAGGAATTCACCCCTCCACTTT; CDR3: CASSQDRVRNSPLHF
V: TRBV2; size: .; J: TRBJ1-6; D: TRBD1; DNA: TGTGCCAGCACCCGTGGGACAGGGTGGAATAATTCACCCCTCCACTTT; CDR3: CASTRGTGWNNSPLHF
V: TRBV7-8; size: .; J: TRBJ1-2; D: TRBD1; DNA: TGTGCCAGCAGCTTAGCGGACAGGATCAACTATGGCTACACCTTC; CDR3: CASSLADRINYGYTF
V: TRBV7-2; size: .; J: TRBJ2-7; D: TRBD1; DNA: TGTGCCAGCAGCTTAGCGGTGGACAGGGGGCACTACGAGCAGTACTTC; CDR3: CASSLAVDRGHYEQYF
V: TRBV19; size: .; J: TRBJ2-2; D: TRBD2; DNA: TGTGCCAGTAGCCCCGGCGACAGGAGACTAGCGGGAAAGAGTACCGGGGAGCTGTTTTTT; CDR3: CASSPGDRRLAGKSTGELFF
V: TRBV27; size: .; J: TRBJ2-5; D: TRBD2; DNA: TGTGCCAGCAGTTTATCTGGGGGGGCCGCAGCGGGAGAGAGACAAGAGACCCAGTACTTC; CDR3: CASSLSGGAAAGERQETQYF
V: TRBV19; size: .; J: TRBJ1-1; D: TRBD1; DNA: TGTGCCAGTAGTATTTTATTATCCCGGGACAGGGCTGGATCTGAAGCTTTCTTT; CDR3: CASSILLSRDRAGSEAFF
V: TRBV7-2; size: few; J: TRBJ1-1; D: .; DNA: TGTGCCAGCAGCTGGCCAGCGGGAACTGAAGCTTTCTTT; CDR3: CASSWPAGTEAFF
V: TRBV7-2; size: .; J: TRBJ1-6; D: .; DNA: TGTGCCAGCAGCCGGGGGGGGGCGGCGTATAATTCACCCCTCCACTTT; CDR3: CASSRGGAAYNSPLHF
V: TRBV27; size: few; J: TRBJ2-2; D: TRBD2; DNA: TGTGCCAGCAGTGGCGGGACTATGAGCGGGGAGCTGTTTTTT; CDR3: CASSGGTMSGELFF
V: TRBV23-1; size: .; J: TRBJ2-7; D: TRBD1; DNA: TGCGCCAGCAGTCAATCTCCGGGGACAGGGCCCCACGAGCAGTACTTC; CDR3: CASSQSPGTGPHEQYF
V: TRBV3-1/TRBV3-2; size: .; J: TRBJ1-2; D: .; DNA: TGTGCCAGCAGCCAAGACGCGGGTGAGAACTATGGCTACACCTTC; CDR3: CASSQDAGENYGYTF
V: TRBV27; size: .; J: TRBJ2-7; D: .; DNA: TGTGCCAGCAGTCCCGGTAGCGCCGAGCAGTACTTC; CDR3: CASSPGSAEQYF